This T cell receptor (beta chain) was captured by sequencing in a study of blood T cell repertoires in COVID-19 (TCRdb year 2020). With regard to the full study: Collaborator samples came from the United States, Italy and Spain and covered acute and convalescent phases of COVID-19. The material from the prospective study consisted of cDNA or gDNA derived from T cells, B-cell-depleted T cells, or PBMCs. Deeply sampled blood TCRbeta repertoires from subjects exposed to, actively infected with, or recovered from COVID-19 were included in the dataset. The repertoires were released in a freely available public database intended as a resource for research on the immune response to SARS-CoV-2. The samples were drawn from two sources: the first 160 participants of the ongoing ImmuneRACE study, and 1,254 subjects contributed by 6 global collaborators. A de-identified subject ID, COVID-19 status, age in years and sex were almost always included in the sample metadata. HLA class I and class II types, where available, came from metadata supplied by the sample provider rather than from assay-based typing. Study-wide conclusions, independent of this receptor: The quantity of clinical and demographic metadata differed by source and by participant and was supplied without curation.

On this clone itself: What this receptor recognizes is not known. No quality values exist for individual bases; no much larger clone is one base distant.

The collaborating institutions used their own protocols to collect whole blood in K2EDTA tubes. For TCRbeta analysis, collaborator samples were shipped as frozen whole blood, as isolated PBMCs, or as DNA extracted from either sample type. The immunoSEQ Assay, a bias-controlled multiplex PCR, was used to amplify TCRbeta CDR3 regions from genomic DNA. As for how the authors treated the data: The number of nucleated cells in each sample was estimated by amplification of reference gene primers within the assay. To quantify the absolute abundance of each unique TCRbeta CDR3 rearrangement, sequence reads were collapsed and filtered. For each sample, productive Simpson clonality was calculated by taking the square root of Simpson's diversity index across productive rearrangements. TCRdb took this table from immuneACCESS and kept in-frame rearrangements with V and J called. Such tables lack part of the clones; where checked against another copy, unresolved V genes explain under half of the gap, and the rest is unexplained. V, J and clone size derive from that table, while D and trimming were established from the DNA sequence. A total of 45,000 to 60,000 clones appear in this sample, 65% to 90% of them only once. Of the sample, 1.3% is held by the ten largest clones.

Relative to germline, V is 0 bases shorter and J is 3 bases shorter, with 13 bases between their ends. The CDR3 runs 16 residues from the cysteine to the phenylalanine. Only the CDR3 region is kept as DNA, spanning 48 bases read in frame from base 1. From the germline V gene, CDR1 is MNHEY and CDR2 is SVGAGI. The chain uses TRBV6-5 and TRBJ2-3, with TRBD2 tentatively as D gene (6 bases match). Sequences were obtained from peripheral blood. This sequence was found in a man between 60 and 75 years old with acute or convalescent COVID-19. The bases read TGTGCCAGCAGTTACTCGTTGCGGGGAGCTACAGATACGCAGTATTTT. This is translated as CASSYSLRGATDTQYF.